This TCR beta chain was identified during a study of spatial heterogeneity in lung cancer. Time point denoted: sample taken at primary tumor resection. The study sequenced unsorted whole RNA from tumor, nontumor lung or frozen PBMC. This clonotype was seen only a few times. This CDR3 contains 14 residues. Trimming removed 0 bases from V and 9 bases from J, with 9 bases in between. The germline gives CDR1 SGHAT, CDR2 FQNNGV. TCRdb re-analysed the 5' RACE reads in MiXCR, keeping a single row per CDR3 protein. The sample contains around 89,000 distinct CDR3 sequences, over 9.5% of which appear only once. This TCR came from a male donor with early-stage non-small cell lung cancer. The sequenced sample was PBMCs, obtained at surgery. V gene TRBV11-2 combines with J gene TRBJ1-6; D is perhaps TRBD1 (5 bases). The CDR3 reads CASSLDPGSSPLHF. In nucleotides, the CDR3 is TGTGCCAGCAGCTTAGATCCAGGGTCTTCACCCCTCCACTTT.